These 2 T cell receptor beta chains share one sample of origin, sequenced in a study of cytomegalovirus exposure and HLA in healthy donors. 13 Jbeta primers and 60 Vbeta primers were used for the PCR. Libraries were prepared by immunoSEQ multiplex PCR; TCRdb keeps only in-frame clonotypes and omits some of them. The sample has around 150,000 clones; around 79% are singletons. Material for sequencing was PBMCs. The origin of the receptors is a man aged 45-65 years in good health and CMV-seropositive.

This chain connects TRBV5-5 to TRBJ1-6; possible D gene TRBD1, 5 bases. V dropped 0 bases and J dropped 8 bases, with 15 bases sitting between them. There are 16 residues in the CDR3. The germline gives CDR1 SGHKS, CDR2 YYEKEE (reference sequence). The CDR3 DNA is TGTGCCAGCAGCTTGGTTATGAACAGGCGCGATTCACCCCTCCACTTT. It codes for CASSLVMNRRDSPLHF.

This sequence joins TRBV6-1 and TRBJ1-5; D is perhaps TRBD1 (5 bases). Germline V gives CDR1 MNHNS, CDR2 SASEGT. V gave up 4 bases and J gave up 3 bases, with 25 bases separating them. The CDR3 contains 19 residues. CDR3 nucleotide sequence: TGTGCCAGCAGTGGTAGGATTTTAGTCCGGGGAGGGGACAATCAGCCCCAGCATTTT. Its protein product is CASSGRILVRGGDNQPQHF.